A single sample gave rise to the 17 T cell receptor beta chains below, sequenced in a study of blood T cell repertoires in COVID-19. TCRdb keeps only in-frame clones here, not all; method: immunoSEQ multiplex PCR. The data hold roughly 500,000 clones, with around 87% observed a single time. The material sequenced was PBMCs or T cells enriched from blood (not recorded which). These TCRs come from a woman in her thirties or forties who had recovered from COVID-19.

The rearrangement joins TRBV4-1 to TRBJ1-1; D is ambiguous. Germline CDR1 is MGHRA and CDR2 is YSYEKL. V lost 6 bases, J lost 0 bases, and 17 bases lay in between. The CDR3 sequence is 16 residues long. This CDR3 reads CASRVLMREMNTEAFF. CDR3 nucleotide sequence: TGCGCCAGCAGGGTTCTTATGAGGGAGATGAACACTGAAGCTTTCTTT.

V is TRBV13 and J is TRBJ2-1; 11 positions match TRBD2. The CDR3 runs to 17 residues. V trimming: 1 base; J trimming: 2 bases; junction bases outside the gene matches: 4. Germline V gene data show CDR1 as PRHDT and CDR2 as FYEKMQ (reference sequence). The CDR3 sequence: CASSLVRLAGPYNEQFF. The CDR3 coding sequence is TGTGCCAGCAGCTTAGTGCGACTAGCGGGACCCTACAATGAGCAGTTCTTC.

This chain links TRBV6-2 or TRBV6-3 with TRBJ2-5; D is unresolved. V shed 4 bases and J shed 3 bases, with 12 bases lying between them. Germline CDR1 reads MNHEY; CDR2 reads SVGEGT. The CDR3 totals 14 residues. Here the CDR3 DNA reads TGTGCCAGCAGTTCCGTAGTAGATAAAGAGACCCAGTACTTC. Translated, it gives CASSSVVDKETQYF.

The chain has TRBV6-6 and TRBJ1-3, with D hard to call. This CDR3 region has 12 residues. From germline, CDR1 is MNHNY and CDR2 SVGAGI (reference sequence). V lost 2 bases to trimming and J lost 6 bases, with 5 bases between them. CDR3 amino acids: CASSYRSNTIYF. CDR3 sequence (DNA): TGTGCCAGCAGTTACCGTTCAAACACCATATATTTT.

The gene calls are TRBV5-1 and TRBJ1-1, with D possibly TRBD1 on 5 matching bases. The CDR3 contains 15 residues. CDR1 is SGHRS and CDR2 is YFSETQ in the germline V gene. Between the trimmed V and J ends, which lost 0 bases and 1 base, there was a span of 10 bases. CDR3 sequence (DNA): TGCGCCAGCAGCTTGGAGGTCAGGGAGAACACTGAAGCTTTCTTT. Protein sequence: CASSLEVRENTEAFF.

The rearrangement links TRBV6-5 to TRBJ1-1; 7 positions match TRBD1. The CDR3 length is 15 residues. In germline, CDR1 is MNHEY, CDR2 SVGAGI. The V segment lost 6 bases and the J segment 9 bases; nucleotides outside the gene matches: 16. The CDR3 loop reads CASRRLLWGQIKAFF. CDR3 sequence (DNA): TGTGCCAGCAGGAGGCTCCTGTGGGGACAGATAAAAGCTTTCTTT.

The chain recombines TRBV29-1 with TRBJ1-2; D unresolved. Trimming pared 4 bases from V and 0 bases from J, leaving 6 bases between. Germline CDR1 is SQVTM and CDR2 is ANQGSEA. This CDR3 comprises 12 residues. The CDR3 sequence is CSVATPNYGYTF. CDR3 bases: TGCAGCGTTGCCACTCCTAACTATGGCTACACCTTC.

J is TRBJ2-7 and V is TRBV6-5; 7 nucleotides agree with TRBD2. The CDR3 runs to 15 residues. V shed 6 bases, J shed 1 base, and the junction held 9 bases outside the gene matches. Germline V CDR1 and CDR2: MNHEY, SVGAGI. CDR3 nucleotide sequence: TGTGCCAGCAGACTTACCGGGACTACATCCTACGAGCAGTACTTC. Its protein product is CASRLTGTTSYEQYF.

The rearrangement joins TRBV27 to TRBJ1-2; tentatively, D is TRBD1 (5 bases). Germline values: CDR1 MNHEY, CDR2 SMNVEV (reference sequence). Between the trimmed V and J ends, which lost 4 bases and 8 bases, there was a span of 11 bases. This CDR3 region has 12 residues. The CDR3 sequence: CASSSQGTGYTF. The CDR3 DNA is TGTGCCAGCAGTTCCCAGGGTACCGGCTACACCTTC.

V is TRBV7-2 and J is TRBJ2-3; 12 bases line up with TRBD2. Germline V lookup: CDR1 SGHTA, CDR2 FQGNSA. Losses at the gene ends were 2 bases for V and 1 base for J; bases not matched to a gene: 4. CDR3 length: 17 amino acids. The CDR3, as DNA: TGTGCCAGCAGCTTACGACTAGCGGGAGAGGGCACAGATACGCAGTATTTT. Translation gives CASSLRLAGEGTDTQYF.

The chain carries TRBV7-9 and TRBJ2-7; D is perhaps TRBD2 (6 bases). The germline gives CDR1 SEHNR, CDR2 FQNEAQ (reference sequence). V was shortened by 5 bases and J by 1 base, with 12 bases between the two germline ends. The CDR3 length is 14 residues. The CDR3 nucleotides read TGTGCCAGCAGCCCGCGGGATCGTTCCTACGAGCAGTACTTC. Its protein product is CASSPRDRSYEQYF.

The chain is built from TRBV24-1 and TRBJ1-2; TRBD1 matches 7 bases. CDR1 KGHDR and CDR2 SFDVKD come from the germline V gene. The CDR3 contains 16 residues. Trimming cost V 5 bases and J 1 base; bases outside gene matches: 9. The CDR3, as DNA: TGTGCCACCAGTGGCCCGACAGGGAGGCGTAACTATGGCTACACCTTC. It encodes CATSGPTGRRNYGYTF.

This clone was picked up one time. The chain couples TRBV11-2 to TRBJ2-5, with 7 bases identical to TRBD1. V was clipped by 4 bases and J by 6 bases; unmatched bases: 8. There are 14 residues in the CDR3. Germline CDR1 and CDR2: SGHAT and FQNNGV. CDR3 region: CASSSYRGRKTQYF. The DNA of the CDR3 is TGTGCCAGCAGCTCGTACAGGGGAAGGAAGACCCAGTACTTC.

The V and J genes are TRBV9 and TRBJ1-1; D call uncertain. The CDR3 sequence is 12 residues long. Germline CDR1 is SGDLS and CDR2 is YYNGEE. V was pared by 3 bases and J by 8 bases, with 11 bases between. The CDR3 here is CASSAPGLEAFF. CDR3 in DNA: TGTGCCAGCAGCGCGCCGGGATTAGAAGCTTTCTTT.

The chain joins TRBV15 to TRBJ2-1; a weak D match, TRBD2 (6 bases). V was pared by 5 bases and J by 8 bases, with 16 bases between. Germline V lookup: CDR1 LNHNV, CDR2 YYDKDF (reference sequence). This CDR3 has 14 residues. The DNA of the CDR3 is TGTGCCACCAGCGTTAACGGGGGTGTCGATGAGCAGTTCTTC. Its translation: CATSVNGGVDEQFF. The variable domain in full, with the rest retrieved from reference TRBV15 and TRBJ2-1, is DAMVIQNPRYQVTQFGKPVTLSCSQTLNHNVMYWYQQKSSQAPKLLFHYYDKDFNNEADTPDNFQSRRPNTSFCFLDIRSPGLGDTAMYLCATSVNGGVDEQFFGPGTRLTVL.

The rearrangement joins TRBV6-2 or TRBV6-3 to TRBJ2-7; D ambiguous. CDR1 and CDR2 from the germline V gene are MNHEY and SVGEGT. Trimming stripped 5 bases from V and 1 base from J, with 9 bases between. CDR3 size: 13 residues. The CDR3 is CASSQTGSYEQYF. In DNA form, the CDR3 reads TGTGCCAGCAGTCAGACTGGATCCTACGAGCAGTACTTC.

This clone was detected only once. The J gene is TRBJ2-3, the V gene TRBV5-4; 9 nucleotides align to TRBD2. Germline values: CDR1 SGHNT, CDR2 YYREEE (reference sequence). This CDR3 is built from 13 residues. J was trimmed by 6 bases and V by 3 bases; bases with no gene match: 2. Here the CDR3 DNA reads TGTGCCAGCAGCTCTAGCGGGACTGATACGCAGTATTTT. It encodes CASSSSGTDTQYF.